What follows are 15 T cell receptor beta chains derived from one specimen sequenced in a study of beta chain features in type 1 diabetes. The isolated RNA, all of it, was reverse transcribed, so expressed TCRB transcripts were what got sequenced. Clones were read by immunoSEQ multiplex PCR, and TCRdb kept only the in-frame ones, dropping some. The data show under 300,000 clones, 11% seen once. No antigen has been assigned to these receptors. General study points: When Type 1 diabetes patients were examined, their TCRB CDR3s proved moderately but significantly shorter in all four CD4+ subsets.

Sequences were obtained from naive CD4+ T cells from blood. The receptors were sampled from a man aged 25-45 years with type 1 diabetes.

The V and J genes are TRBV28 and TRBJ1-4; 9 bases fit TRBD1. The CDR3 is 16 residues long. The germline gives CDR1 MDHEN, CDR2 SYDVKM. Trimming removed 5 bases from V and 7 bases from J; junction bases left unmatched: 11. CDR3 coding DNA: TGTGCCAGCAGTCCGTATTACAGGGGGCGAAGTGAAAAACTGTTTTTT. This encodes CASSPYYRGRSEKLFF.

This clone was seen a few times. J is TRBJ1-6 and V is TRBV7-9; 7 bases are a match to TRBD1. The V and J ends lost 11 bases and 6 bases, in that order; junction bases with no gene match: 7. The CDR3 has 13 residues. Looked up from germline, CDR1 is SEHNR and CDR2 is FQNEAQ (reference sequence). DNA of the CDR3: TGTGCCGTTACAGGGGACCTTAATTCACCCCTCCACTTT. It yields the protein CAVTGDLNSPLHF.

The chain employs TRBV18 and TRBJ2-2; unclear D gene. The CDR3 runs to 13 residues. Germline CDR1 is KGHSH and CDR2 is LQKENI. V was trimmed by 4 bases and J by 5 bases, leaving 8 bases between them. Here the CDR3 reads CASSLSRTGELFF. The CDR3, as DNA: TGTGCCAGCTCACTTTCCCGGACCGGGGAGCTGTTTTTT.

The rearrangement joins TRBV19 to TRBJ2-3; TRBD1 might be the D (6 bases). The ends were cut back, 5 bases at V and 5 bases at J, with 17 bases in the middle. Germline assignment: CDR1 LNHDA and CDR2 SQIVND (reference sequence). CDR3 length: 15 residues. CDR3 in DNA: TGTGCCAGTAGTCAAGGGGGAGCATTTCTAGATACGCAGTATTTT. Protein sequence: CASSQGGAFLDTQYF.

The V gene is TRBV5-1, the J gene TRBJ2-1; D is perhaps TRBD1 (6 bases). The germline V gene encodes CDR1 SGHRS and CDR2 YFSETQ. Trimming took 3 bases from V and 0 from J, leaving 13 bases between them. CDR3 length: 16 amino acids. CDR3 amino acids: CASSSGGGRSYNEQFF. CDR3 in DNA: TGCGCCAGCAGCTCTGGTGGGGGCCGCTCCTACAATGAGCAGTTCTTC.

The gene calls are TRBV23-1 and TRBJ2-1; maybe TRBD2 (6 bases). TRBV23-1 is marked as an open reading frame, function uncertain. V gave up 0 bases and J gave up 0 bases, with 12 bases separating them. The CDR3 is 17 amino acids. DNA for the CDR3: TGCGCCAGCAGTCAATCGCTGACCGGGAGCTCCTACAATGAGCAGTTCTTC. Amino acid sequence: CASSQSLTGSSYNEQFF.

This clone was detected a few times. The genes are TRBV7-2 and TRBJ1-6; no firm D call. CDR1 is SGHTA, CDR2 FQGNSA, per germline. The CDR3 contains 14 residues. The ends were cut back, 9 bases at V and 8 bases at J, with 17 bases in the middle. The CDR3 spells CASKQPLLDSPLHF. The CDR3 DNA reads TGTGCCAGTAAACAGCCTCTTTTGGATTCACCCCTCCACTTT.

CDR3 in amino acids: CASSLAGGTSDTQYF. CDR3 DNA: TGTGCCAGCAGTTTAGCGGGGGGCACCTCAGATACGCAGTATTTT. This rearrangement joins TRBV28 to TRBJ2-3; 8 bases line up with TRBD2. Germline trimming cut 2 bases from V and 4 bases from J; bases unmatched to any gene: 5. Looked up from germline, CDR1 is MDHEN and CDR2 is SYDVKM. This CDR3 region has 15 residues.

The chain combines TRBV7-8 with TRBJ2-7; no firm D call. CDR1 and CDR2 from the germline V gene are SGHVS and FQNEAQ. V was shortened by 1 base and J by 3 bases, with 10 bases between the two germline ends. CDR3 length equals 14 residues. The CDR3 DNA reads TGTGCCAGCAGCTTAGATCGCCTGCGCTACGAGCAGTACTTC. Its protein is CASSLDRLRYEQYF.

This clone was counted only a few times. The rearrangement uses TRBV2 and TRBJ2-7, with a possible D match to TRBD1 (6 bases). V lost 5 bases, J lost 2 bases, and 7 bases lay in between. The CDR3 covers 12 residues. CDR1 is SNHLY and CDR2 is FYNNEI in the germline V gene. CDR3 residues: CASSTGTYEQYF. CDR3 nucleotide sequence: TGTGCCAGCAGTACAGGGACCTACGAGCAGTACTTC. Combining the CDR3 with reference TRBV2 and TRBJ2-7 gives the whole variable domain EPEVTQTPSHQVTQMGQEVILRCVPISNHLYFYWYRQILGQKVEFLVSFYNNEISEKSEIFDDQFSVERPDGSNFTLKIRSTKLEDSAMYFCASSTGTYEQYFGPGTRLTVT.

This chain joins TRBV19 and TRBJ1-2, with 11 nucleotides matching TRBD1. Germline V gene lookup returns CDR1 LNHDA and CDR2 SQIVND (reference sequence). Trimming removed 3 bases from V and 6 bases from J; junction bases left unmatched: 3. The CDR3 runs to 14 residues. The CDR3 sequence is CASSIRTGGNGYTF. DNA of the CDR3: TGTGCCAGTAGTATCCGGACAGGGGGCAATGGCTACACCTTC.

The gene calls are TRBV18 and TRBJ2-3; TRBD2 aligns across 9 bases. V gave up 5 bases and J gave up 1 base; unmatched junction bases: 7. The CDR3 has 16 residues. Germline V lookup: CDR1 KGHSH, CDR2 LQKENI. CDR3 DNA sequence: TGTGCCAGCTCAGCTAGCGGGGCGCCCCGCACAGATACGCAGTATTTT. Translation: CASSASGAPRTDTQYF. Drawing the rest from reference TRBV18 and TRBJ2-3, the complete variable domain is NAGVMQNPRHLVRRRGQEARLRCSPMKGHSHVYWYRQLPEEGLKFMVYLQKENIIDESGMPKERFSAEFPKEGPSILRIQQVVRGDSAAYFCASSASGAPRTDTQYFGPGTRLTVL.

This clone appeared a few times. The V and J genes are TRBV28 and TRBJ1-1, with 7 bases identical to TRBD1. Per germline, CDR1 MDHEN and CDR2 SYDVKM. This CDR3 spans 14 amino acids. V gave up 6 bases and J gave up 5 bases; unmatched junction bases: 9. In DNA, the CDR3 is TGTGCCAGCAGCGAATACAGGGGAGCGACTGAAGCTTTCTTT. Translated: CASSEYRGATEAFF.

A few counts support this clone. V gene TRBV18 combines with J gene TRBJ2-7; D ambiguous. In germline, CDR1 is KGHSH, CDR2 LQKENI. V was clipped by 5 bases and J by 0 bases, with 11 bases between them. The CDR3 has 14 amino acids. CDR3 DNA sequence: TGTGCCAGCTCAGCTCTACCTTCCTCCTACGAGCAGTACTTC. Residues: CASSALPSSYEQYF.

The chain links TRBV10-3 to TRBJ1-1; 8 bases are a match to TRBD1. The CDR3 contains 13 residues. The junction had 3 bases not matched to a gene; V was cut back by 6 bases and J by 3 bases. Germline V CDR1 and CDR2: ENHRY, SYGVKD. In nucleotides, the CDR3 is TGTGCCATCAGACAGGGGGGAGACACTGAAGCTTTCTTT. This sequence encodes CAIRQGGDTEAFF.